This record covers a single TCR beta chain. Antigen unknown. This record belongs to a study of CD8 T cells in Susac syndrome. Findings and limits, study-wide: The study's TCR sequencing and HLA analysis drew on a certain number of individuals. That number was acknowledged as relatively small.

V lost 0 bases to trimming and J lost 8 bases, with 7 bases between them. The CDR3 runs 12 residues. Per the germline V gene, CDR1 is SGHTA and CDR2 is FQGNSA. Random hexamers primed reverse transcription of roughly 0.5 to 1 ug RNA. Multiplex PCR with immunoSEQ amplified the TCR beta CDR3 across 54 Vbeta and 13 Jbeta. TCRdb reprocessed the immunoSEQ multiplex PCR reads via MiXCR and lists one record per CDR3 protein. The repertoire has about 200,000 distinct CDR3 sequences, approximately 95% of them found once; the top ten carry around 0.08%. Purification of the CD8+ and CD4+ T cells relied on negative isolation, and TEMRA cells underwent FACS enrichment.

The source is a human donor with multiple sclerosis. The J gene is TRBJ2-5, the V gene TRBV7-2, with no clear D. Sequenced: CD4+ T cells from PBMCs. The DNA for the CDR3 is TGTGCCAGCAGCTTAGCGCTTGGAACCCAGTACTTC. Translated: CASSLALGTQYF. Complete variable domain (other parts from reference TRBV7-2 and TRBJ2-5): GAGVSQSPSNKVTEKGKDVELRCDPISGHTALYWYRQSLGQGLEFLIYFQGNSAPDKSGLPSDRFSAERTGGSVSTLTIQRTQQEDSAVYLCASSLALGTQYFGPGTRLLVL.